This is a list of T cell receptor beta chains from one sample in a study of beta chain features in type 1 diabetes. The repertoire was sequenced with immunoSEQ multiplex PCR; TCRdb's copy has only in-frame clones and lacks some. Among 300,000 or so clones listed, about a tenth were seen once. Sequenced material: central memory CD4+ T cells from blood. All receptors derive from a man aged 25 to 45 with type 1 diabetes. The conserved cysteine and the conserved F or W are not part of the CDR3 here. D genes are given only for firm matches. Not all rows give a size; the values are once, few, many and, for expanded clones, a class.

size: .
D: .
V: TRBV4-2
CDR3: ASSQDARRDEKLF

size: .
D: .
V: TRBV9
CDR3: ASSVAPGSNEKLF

size: .
D: .
V: TRBV2
CDR3: ASSETREGTQY

size: few
D: TRBD1
V: TRBV29-1
CDR3: SVIGGNQETQY

size: .
D: .
V: TRBV30
CDR3: AWSQRGPEAF

size: .
D: .
V: TRBV28
CDR3: ASSLSWGSGNTIY

size: .
D: TRBD2
V: TRBV15
CDR3: ATSRGSSGGTDTQY

size: .
D: .
V: TRBV6-5
CDR3: ASRANTDTQY

size: few
D: .
V: TRBV5-1
CDR3: ASSYQSSGANVLT

size: few
D: .
V: TRBV6-5
CDR3: ATHRAGASYEQY

size: once
D: .
V: TRBV6-1
CDR3: ASSGQENTEAF

size: few
D: .
V: TRBV5-1
CDR3: ASSFGGTNTEAF

size: few
D: TRBD1
V: TRBV27
CDR3: ASSLQGDGYT

size: .
D: .
V: TRBV7-9
CDR3: ASSMLLDSASGANVLT

size: few
D: .
V: TRBV18
CDR3: ASSPGAGGGYGYT

size: few
D: .
V: TRBV19
CDR3: ASSIESFHQPQH

size: .
D: .
V: TRBV2
CDR3: ASSEGGASGYT